The 20 T cell receptor beta chains in this list originate from one sample, sequenced in a study of OX40 agonist ivuxolimab in advanced cancers. TCRdb's table, derived via immunoSEQ multiplex PCR, lists solely in-frame clones and lacks some. The top ten hold approximately 4.7% of the sample, which has roughly 67,000 clones, 88% seen once. The sample in question was CD4+ or CD8+ T cells sorted from blood, obtained in a trial of the OX40 agonist ivuxolimab. The receptors were gathered from an adult with an advanced solid tumor such as melanoma, head and neck, liver or kidney cancer.

The chain uses TRBV19 and TRBJ1-3, with a possible D match to TRBD1 (6 bases). V shed 3 bases and J shed 0 bases, with 21 bases lying between them. The CDR3 runs 19 residues. Germline loops: CDR1 LNHDA, CDR2 SQIVND (reference sequence). CDR3 region: CASSIMTGPTRSSGNTIYF. Here the CDR3 DNA reads TGTGCCAGTAGTATTATGACAGGTCCGACCCGGAGCTCTGGAAACACCATATATTTT.

This chain uses TRBV6-5 with TRBJ1-2; 8 nucleotides line up with TRBD1. CDR1 is MNHEY and CDR2 is SVGAGI in the germline V gene. Losses at the gene ends were 4 bases for V and 4 bases for J; bases not matched to a gene: 5. This CDR3 region has 14 residues. CDR3 in amino acids: CASSSGTGLYGYTF. CDR3 bases: TGTGCCAGCAGTTCCGGGACAGGCCTCTATGGCTACACCTTC.

This chain connects TRBV11-3 to TRBJ1-1, with D possibly matching TRBD1 (6 bases). In germline, CDR1 is SGHNT, CDR2 YENEEA. V shed 1 base and J shed 2 bases, with 11 bases lying between them. There are 15 residues in the CDR3. The CDR3 sequence is CASSLAGRGNTEAFF. DNA of the CDR3: TGTGCCAGCAGCTTAGCTGGCAGGGGTAACACTGAAGCTTTCTTT.

The chain uses TRBV20-1 and TRBJ2-7; D gene unclear. The CDR3 is made up of 11 amino acids. With 0 bases removed from V and 4 bases from J, the gap between germline ends came to 4 bases. Germline-derived CDR1 and CDR2 are DFQATT and SNEGSKA (reference sequence). The CDR3: CSAREDYEQYF. The CDR3 DNA follows: TGCAGTGCTAGAGAAGATTACGAGCAGTACTTC.

This clone was seen just once. The gene calls are TRBV28 and TRBJ2-1; D not resolved. Trimming shortened V by 7 bases and J by 0 bases, and 13 bases separated the two germline ends. The CDR3 has 15 amino acids. Germline V gene data show CDR1 as MDHEN and CDR2 as SYDVKM. The CDR3 loop reads CASTLRRSSYNEQFF. CDR3 DNA sequence: TGTGCCAGCACCCTAAGGCGGAGCTCCTACAATGAGCAGTTCTTC. Variable domain in full (rest from reference TRBV28 and TRBJ2-1): DVKVTQSSRYLVKRTGEKVFLECVQDMDHENMFWYRQDPGLGLRLIYFSYDVKMKEKGDIPEGYSVSREKKERFSLILESASTNQTSMYLCASTLRRSSYNEQFFGPGTRLTVL.

The CDR3 region is CASRRSSAFSSYEQYF. For the CDR3, the DNA is TGTGCCAGCAGGCGATCTAGCGCGTTTAGCTCCTACGAGCAGTACTTC. The rearrangement joins TRBV27 to TRBJ2-7; weak D call: TRBD2 (6 bases). CDR1 and CDR2 (germline): MNHEY, SMNVEV (reference sequence). V shed 6 bases and J shed 0 bases, with 18 bases lying between them. The CDR3 is made up of 16 amino acids.

The chain is built from TRBV11-2 and TRBJ2-7, with no clear D. V lost 5 bases, J lost 3 bases, and 8 bases lay in between. Germline assignment: CDR1 SGHAT and CDR2 FQNNGV. The CDR3 is 12 residues long. CDR3 region: CASSPGRYEQYF. CDR3 DNA: TGTGCCAGCAGCCCCGGACGCTACGAGCAGTACTTC.

The rearrangement joins TRBV28 to TRBJ2-7; D might be TRBD2 (7 bases). V lost 6 bases and J lost 2, with 17 bases in between. The CDR3 has 15 residues. Germline loops: CDR1 MDHEN, CDR2 SYDVKM. The CDR3 region is CASSSGGSGTYEQYF. For the CDR3, the DNA is TGTGCCAGCAGCTCGGGGGGCAGTGGCACCTACGAGCAGTACTTC.

The rearrangement links TRBV6-5 to TRBJ1-4; no definite D call. Trimming took 4 bases from V and 5 from J, leaving 8 bases between them. The CDR3 consists of 13 residues. The germline CDR1 and CDR2 sequences are MNHEY and SVGAGI. In nucleotides, the CDR3 is TGTGCCAGCAGTTCCCCGGGGAATGAAAAACTGTTTTTT. Protein sequence: CASSSPGNEKLFF.

The chain uses TRBV6-5 and TRBJ2-2, with 10 positions matching TRBD1. The CDR3 totals 15 residues. Germline V gene sequence: CDR1 MNHEY, CDR2 SVGAGI. The V segment lost 5 bases and the J segment 2 bases; nucleotides outside the gene matches: 2. The CDR3 DNA is TGTGCCAGCAGTGTGACAGGGGGCAACACCGGGGAGCTGTTTTTT. Translating it yields CASSVTGGNTGELFF.

The chain joins TRBV7-8 to TRBJ2-7, with 10 bases identical to TRBD1. Unmatched junction bases numbered 8, after V lost 1 base and J lost 5 bases. Germline CDR1 SGHVS, CDR2 FQNEAQ. The CDR3 is 16 amino acids. The CDR3 sequence: CASSLGTGGANNEQYF. CDR3 nucleotides: TGTGCCAGCAGCTTAGGGACAGGGGGAGCCAACAACGAGCAGTACTTC.

This chain joins TRBV2 and TRBJ1-6, with 9 bases lining up with TRBD1. Trimming removed 1 base from V and 10 bases from J; junction bases left unmatched: 8. Per the germline V gene, CDR1 is SNHLY and CDR2 is FYNNEI. The CDR3 sequence is 16 residues long. The CDR3: CASSEENTGGGSPLHF. CDR3 coding DNA: TGTGCCAGCAGTGAAGAGAATACAGGGGGCGGATCACCCCTCCACTTT.

This chain connects TRBV7-3 to TRBJ2-1; D possibly matches TRBD1 or TRBD2 (5 bases each). V dropped 2 bases and J dropped 5 bases, with 7 bases sitting between them. The germline CDR1 and CDR2 sequences are SGHTA and FQGTGA. The CDR3 runs to 13 residues. CDR3 protein: CASSLWDDNEQFF. The CDR3 nucleotides are TGTGCCAGCAGCTTATGGGACGACAATGAGCAGTTCTTC.

The chain combines TRBV28 with TRBJ2-1; TRBD1 is a possible D gene (5 bases). This CDR3 comprises 13 residues. V was pared by 3 bases and J by 7 bases, with 10 bases between. Looked up from germline, CDR1 is MDHEN and CDR2 is SYDVKM. CDR3 sequence: CASSFPQGNEQFF. CDR3 in DNA: TGTGCCAGCAGTTTTCCCCAGGGTAATGAGCAGTTCTTC.

The CDR3 loop is CAWSVTSGRLPDTQYF. Written as DNA, the CDR3 is TGTGCCTGGAGTGTGACTAGCGGGAGGTTGCCAGATACGCAGTATTTT. The V and J genes are TRBV30 and TRBJ2-3; 13 positions match TRBD2. After removal of 0 bases from V and 4 bases from J, the junction contained 4 bases not matched to a gene. The CDR3 is 16 amino acids. The germline V gene has CDR1 GTSNPN and CDR2 SVGIG (reference sequence).

The rearrangement joins TRBV20-1 to TRBJ2-3; D gene ambiguous. Trimming removed 3 bases at V and 2 bases at J, with 3 bases between. Germline V gene sequence: CDR1 DFQATT, CDR2 SNEGSKA (reference sequence). This CDR3 spans 11 amino acids. CDR3 in DNA: TGCAGTGCTAGCTTCACAGATACGCAGTATTTT. The encoded protein is CSASFTDTQYF.

The V call is TRBV5-5, the J call TRBJ1-2; 11 nucleotides line up with TRBD1. Germline values: CDR1 SGHKS, CDR2 YYEKEE (reference sequence). The CDR3 consists of 16 residues. Trimming at V came to 5 bases and at J to 7 bases, leaving 13 bases not matched to a gene. CDR3 DNA: TGTGCCAGCAGTTCCGACTCTACCGGGACAGGGGGTGGCTACACCTTC. It specifies CASSSDSTGTGGGYTF.

The chain is built from TRBV27 and TRBJ2-5; TRBD1 matches 8 bases. With 6 bases clipped from V and 2 bases from J, the junction kept 8 bases outside the gene matches. The CDR3 runs 15 residues. Germline loops: CDR1 MNHEY, CDR2 SMNVEV (reference sequence). CDR3 protein: CASRIRRQGQETQYF. The CDR3 nucleotides read TGTGCCAGCAGGATACGCCGACAGGGGCAAGAGACCCAGTACTTC.

The chain employs TRBV6-1 and TRBJ2-7; D is possibly TRBD1 or TRBD2 (5 bases each). V was pared by 6 bases and J by 2 bases, with 14 bases between. Germline CDR1 MNHNS, CDR2 SASEGT. The CDR3 has 14 residues. The CDR3 sequence is CASRFSGGPYEQYF. CDR3 bases: TGTGCCAGCAGATTCAGTGGGGGACCCTACGAGCAGTACTTC.

This clone was recorded only once. V and J are TRBV9 and TRBJ2-1; TRBD1 might be the D (6 bases). CDR3 length equals 13 residues. The V gene's germline CDR1 is SGDLS and CDR2 YYNGEE. The V gene lost 2 bases and the J gene lost 7 bases, with 10 bases spanning the gap. Here the CDR3 reads CASSVLGANEQFF. The CDR3 DNA reads as TGTGCCAGCAGCGTTTTGGGGGCGAATGAGCAGTTCTTC.